The 2 T cell receptor beta chains reported below all come from one sample, sequenced in a study of cytomegalovirus exposure and HLA in healthy donors. PCR was performed using 60 Vbeta and 13 Jbeta primers. The protocol was immunoSEQ multiplex PCR, while the TCRdb copy is restricted to in-frame clones and leaves out a portion. Seen here are 75,000 to 85,000 clones, around three quarters observed once, and the top ten hold 0.9% to 1.2%. Material: PBMCs. These receptors were collected from a male donor in good health and CMV-seronegative.

The V and J genes are TRBV6-1 and TRBJ2-5; TRBD1 aligns across 10 bases. CDR1 is MNHNS, CDR2 SASEGT, per germline. J gave up 5 bases and V 7 bases, and 7 bases lay outside the gene matches. The CDR3 loop spans 14 amino acids. This CDR3 reads CASIIDRGRETQYF. The CDR3 region has the DNA TGTGCCAGCATCATCGACAGGGGGCGGGAGACCCAGTACTTC.

The chain joins TRBV9 to TRBJ2-1; 9 nucleotides line up with TRBD1. The germline CDR1 and CDR2 sequences are SGDLS and YYNGEE. This CDR3 is built from 15 residues. J lost 1 base, V lost 7 bases, and 6 bases had no gene match. CDR3 region: CASGSGQGSYNEQFF. The DNA of the CDR3 is TGTGCCAGCGGATCGGGACAGGGTTCCTACAATGAGCAGTTCTTC.